The 12 T cell receptor beta chains presented below share a single source sample, sequenced in a study of cytomegalovirus exposure and HLA in healthy donors. Use of 60 Vbeta and 13 Jbeta primers characterized the PCR. Produced via immunoSEQ multiplex PCR; TCRdb's table is partial and in-frame only. The specimen's table records over 200,000 clones. Sequences were obtained from PBMCs. The receptor source for this set is a woman aged 25 to 39 in good health and CMV-seropositive.

The J gene is TRBJ2-7, the V gene TRBV7-2; perhaps TRBD1 as D (7 bases). The length of the CDR3 is 15 residues. The V gene's germline CDR1 is SGHTA and CDR2 FQGNSA. Deletions cut 5 bases from V and 4 bases from J, with 18 bases between. Here the CDR3 DNA reads TGTGCCAGCAGCCTGACAGGGAGGAAGGGTTACGAGCAGTACTTC. This encodes CASSLTGRKGYEQYF.

The chain combines TRBV7-8 with TRBJ1-5; 8 bases are shared with TRBD1. Per germline, CDR1 SGHVS and CDR2 FQNEAQ. The J segment lost 8 bases and the V segment lost 5 bases, leaving 5 bases of the junction unmatched. This CDR3 comprises 13 residues. The CDR3 loop reads CASSPDRGEPQHF. CDR3 coding DNA: TGTGCCAGCAGCCCTGACAGGGGTGAGCCCCAGCATTTT.

The V gene is TRBV19, the J gene TRBJ1-5; D may be TRBD1 (6 bases). This CDR3 region has 13 residues. Per the germline V gene, CDR1 is LNHDA and CDR2 is SQIVND (reference sequence). The V end was cut by 3 bases, the J end by 8 bases, with 11 bases between. The CDR3 is CASSISGVEPQHF. Written as DNA, the CDR3 is TGTGCCAGTAGTATTTCAGGGGTTGAGCCCCAGCATTTT.

The rearrangement uses TRBV7-2 and TRBJ2-7; 7 nucleotides match TRBD2. Germline CDR1 SGHTA, CDR2 FQGNSA. V was clipped by 3 bases and J by 5 bases; unmatched bases: 7. The CDR3 consists of 14 residues. The CDR3, as DNA: TGTGCCAGCAGCTTGGTGGGGGGAGGGAACGAGCAGTACTTC. This codes for CASSLVGGGNEQYF.

The chain couples TRBV18 to TRBJ2-7, with TRBD1 matching 8 bases. Germline assignment: CDR1 KGHSH and CDR2 LQKENI. The CDR3 has 15 residues. Trimming cost V 2 bases and J 2 bases; bases outside gene matches: 5. As DNA, the CDR3 is TGTGCCAGCTCACCAGGGACAGGTTTCCCCTACGAGCAGTACTTC. Amino acids: CASSPGTGFPYEQYF.

The chain couples TRBV6-5 to TRBJ1-1; D unclear. The germline V gene encodes CDR1 MNHEY and CDR2 SVGAGI. Trimming removed 6 bases at V and 0 bases at J, with 11 bases between. This CDR3 comprises 14 residues. The CDR3: CASRSSTVNTEAFF. The CDR3 DNA follows: TGTGCCAGCAGATCATCAACAGTGAACACTGAAGCTTTCTTT.

Written as DNA, the CDR3 is TGCGCCAGCAGCTTGAGGGGACAGGGTACCTACGAGCAGTACTTC. Translating it yields CASSLRGQGTYEQYF. The chain links TRBV5-1 to TRBJ2-7; the match to TRBD1 covers 9 bases. The CDR3 is 15 amino acids. Germline assignment: CDR1 SGHRS and CDR2 YFSETQ. The junction had 4 bases not matched to a gene; V was cut back by 1 base and J by 2 bases.

V is TRBV18 and J is TRBJ2-1; 8 bases fit TRBD2. Germline CDR1 reads KGHSH; CDR2 reads LQKENI. Trimming took 3 bases from V and 6 from J; bases not matched to a gene: 10. This CDR3 has 16 residues. CDR3 nucleotide sequence: TGTGCCAGCTCACCCCCGGGGGGGAGGGCGATCAATGAGCAGTTCTTC. It is translated as CASSPPGGRAINEQFF.

Comment on this clone: The junction shows a germline mismatch at one end, possibly a read error. The CDR3 loop is CASSPAGGYSGNPIYF. As DNA, the CDR3 is TGTGCCAGCAGTCCGGCAGGGGGTTATTCTGGAAACCCCATATATTTT. V and J are TRBV28 and TRBJ1-3; 7 bases are a match to TRBD1. This CDR3 spans 16 amino acids. Germline CDR1 reads MDHEN; CDR2 reads SYDVKM.

The chain joins TRBV5-1 to TRBJ2-5; 7 bases fit TRBD1. This CDR3 contains 14 residues. In germline, CDR1 is SGHRS, CDR2 YFSETQ. With 2 bases clipped from V and 2 bases from J, the junction kept 3 bases outside the gene matches. This CDR3 is CASSFGQDQETQYF. CDR3 bases: TGCGCCAGCAGCTTTGGACAGGATCAAGAGACCCAGTACTTC. Drawing the rest from reference TRBV5-1 and TRBJ2-5, the complete variable domain is KAGVTQTPRYLIKTRGQQVTLSCSPISGHRSVSWYQQTPGQGLQFLFEYFSETQRNKGNFPGRFSGRQFSNSRSEMNVSTLELGDSALYLCASSFGQDQETQYFGPGTRLLVL.

The rearrangement uses TRBV13 and TRBJ2-3; 10 bases match TRBD2. The V gene's germline CDR1 is PRHDT and CDR2 FYEKMQ (reference sequence). After removal of 7 bases from V and 4 bases from J, the junction contained 5 bases not matched to a gene. There are 14 residues in the CDR3. CDR3 sequence reads: CASKLAGGADTQYF. In nucleotides, the CDR3 is TGTGCCAGCAAATTAGCGGGAGGTGCAGATACGCAGTATTTT.

The rearrangement joins TRBV7-9 to TRBJ2-3; weak D call: TRBD2 (6 bases). There are 16 residues in the CDR3. Trimming took 6 bases from V and 3 from J, leaving 19 bases between them. CDR1 is SEHNR, CDR2 FQNEAQ, per germline (reference sequence). CDR3 region: CASRPSEGFRTDTQYF. DNA for the CDR3: TGTGCCAGCAGACCTTCGGAGGGATTTCGGACAGATACGCAGTATTTT.